This T cell receptor beta chain was sequenced for a study of T-cell reconstitution after alpha-beta-depleted transplantation in children. The trim removed 0 bases at V and 5 bases at J, leaving 3 bases unmatched. The CDR3 length is 15 residues. From germline, CDR1 is LGHNA and CDR2 YSLEER. Unique molecular identifiers were built into the TCRbeta library. TCRdb redid the calling of the PCR reads with MiXCR, one entry per CDR3 protein. Counted here are hundreds of thousands of distinct CDR3 sequences, 15% to 20% occurring once; the ten biggest clones make up under 30%. General study points: At one year after transplant, newly produced T cells mostly accounted for T-cell counts and diversity. Some patients' high day-60 TCRbeta diversity was traced to surviving recipient T cells and thymic progenitors. Alpha-beta T cells present about two months after transplant were reported to originate from several hundred expanded graft clones.

This clonotype appeared a few times. The antigen is unknown. The chain joins TRBV4-3 to TRBJ2-1, with 8 bases lining up with TRBD2. The TCR was taken from a boy under two years old who had a stem cell transplant for Wiskott-Aldrich syndrome, so the T cells may come from the graft donor. The input for sequencing was PBMCs, mostly from graft donor cells, taken 360 days after TCRalphabeta/CD19-depleted stem cell transplant. Written as DNA, the CDR3 is TGCGCCAGCAGCCAAGATGGGACTAGAAACAATGAGCAGTTCTTC. Translation gives CASSQDGTRNNEQFF.